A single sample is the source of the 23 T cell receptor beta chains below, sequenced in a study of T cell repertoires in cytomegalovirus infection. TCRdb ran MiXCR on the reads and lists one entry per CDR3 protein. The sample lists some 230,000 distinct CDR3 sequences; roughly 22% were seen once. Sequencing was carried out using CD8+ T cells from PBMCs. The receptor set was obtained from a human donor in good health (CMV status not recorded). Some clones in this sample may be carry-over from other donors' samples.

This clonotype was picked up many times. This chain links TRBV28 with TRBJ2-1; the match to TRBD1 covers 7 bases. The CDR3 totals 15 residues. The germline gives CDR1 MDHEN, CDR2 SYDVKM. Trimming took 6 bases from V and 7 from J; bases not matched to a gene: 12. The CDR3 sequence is CASRFGTVIWNEQFF. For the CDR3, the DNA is TGTGCCAGCAGGTTCGGGACAGTAATTTGGAATGAGCAGTTCTTC.

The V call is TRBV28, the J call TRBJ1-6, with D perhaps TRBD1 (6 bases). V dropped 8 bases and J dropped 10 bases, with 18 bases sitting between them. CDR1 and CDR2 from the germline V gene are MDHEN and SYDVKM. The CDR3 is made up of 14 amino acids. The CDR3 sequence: CASGPGHGISPLHF. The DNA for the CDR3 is TGTGCCAGCGGTCCGGGACACGGAATATCACCCCTCCACTTT.

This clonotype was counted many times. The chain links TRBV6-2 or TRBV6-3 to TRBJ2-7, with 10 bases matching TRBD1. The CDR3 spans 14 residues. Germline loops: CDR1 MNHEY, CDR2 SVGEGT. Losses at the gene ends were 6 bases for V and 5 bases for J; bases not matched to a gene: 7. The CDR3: CASRWDRGANEQYF. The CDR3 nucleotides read TGTGCCAGCAGGTGGGACAGGGGAGCGAACGAGCAGTACTTC.

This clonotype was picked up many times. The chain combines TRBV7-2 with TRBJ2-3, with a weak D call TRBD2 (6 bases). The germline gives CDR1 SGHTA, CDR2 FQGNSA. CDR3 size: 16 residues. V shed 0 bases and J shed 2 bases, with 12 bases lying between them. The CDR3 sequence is CASSLAGDSYTDTQYF. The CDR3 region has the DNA TGTGCCAGCAGCTTAGCGGGGGACTCTTACACAGATACGCAGTATTTT.

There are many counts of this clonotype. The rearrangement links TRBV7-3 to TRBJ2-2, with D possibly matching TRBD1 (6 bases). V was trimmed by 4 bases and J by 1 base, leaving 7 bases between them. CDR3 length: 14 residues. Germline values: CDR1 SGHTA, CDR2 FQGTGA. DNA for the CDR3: TGTGCCAGCAGCTCGGGACAGAACACCGGGGAGCTGTTTTTT. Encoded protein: CASSSGQNTGELFF.

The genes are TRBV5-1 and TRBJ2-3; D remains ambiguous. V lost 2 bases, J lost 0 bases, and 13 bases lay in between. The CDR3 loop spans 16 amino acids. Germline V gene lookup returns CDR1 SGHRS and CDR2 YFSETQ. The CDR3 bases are TGCGCCAGCAGCTTCACTCCGAGCCATAGCACAGATACGCAGTATTTT. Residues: CASSFTPSHSTDTQYF.

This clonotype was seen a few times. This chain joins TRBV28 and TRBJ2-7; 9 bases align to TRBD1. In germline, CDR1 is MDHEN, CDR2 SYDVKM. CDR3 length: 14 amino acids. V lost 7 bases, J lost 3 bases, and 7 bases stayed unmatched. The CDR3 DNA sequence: TGTGCCAGCACACGGACAGGGGCTCTCTACGAGCAGTACTTC. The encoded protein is CASTRTGALYEQYF.

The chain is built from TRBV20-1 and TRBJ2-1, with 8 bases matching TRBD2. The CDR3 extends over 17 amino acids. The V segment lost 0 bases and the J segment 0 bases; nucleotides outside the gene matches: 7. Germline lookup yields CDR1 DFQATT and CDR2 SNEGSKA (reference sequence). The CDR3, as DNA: TGCAGTGCTAGAGATCTTGGGGCGGGGGGCTCCTACAATGAGCAGTTCTTC. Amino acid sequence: CSARDLGAGGSYNEQFF.

The CDR3 reads CASSPGGSILETQYF. The CDR3 nucleotides are TGTGCCAGCAGCCCCGGTGGTAGCATATTGGAGACCCAGTACTTC. The chain is built from TRBV7-2 and TRBJ2-5; D gene unclear. From germline, CDR1 is SGHTA and CDR2 FQGNSA. This CDR3 is built from 15 residues. Trimming cost V 5 bases and J 5 bases, with 18 bases left between them.

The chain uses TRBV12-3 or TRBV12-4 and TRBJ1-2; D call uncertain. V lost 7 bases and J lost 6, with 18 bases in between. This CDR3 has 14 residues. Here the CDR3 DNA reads TGTGCCAGCACCCAGTCCAAGGAGGTAGATGGCTACACCTTC. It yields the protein CASTQSKEVDGYTF.

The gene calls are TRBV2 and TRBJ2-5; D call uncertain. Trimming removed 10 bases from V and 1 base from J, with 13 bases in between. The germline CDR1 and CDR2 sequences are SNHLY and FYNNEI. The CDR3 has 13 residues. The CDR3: CATSRASQETQYF. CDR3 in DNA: TGTGCCACCTCGCGTGCATCCCAAGAGACCCAGTACTTC. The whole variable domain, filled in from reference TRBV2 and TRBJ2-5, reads EPEVTQTPSHQVTQMGQEVILRCVPISNHLYFYWYRQILGQKVEFLVSFYNNEISEKSEIFDDQFSVERPDGSNFTLKIRSTKLEDSAMYFCATSRASQETQYFGPGTRLLVL.

DNA of the CDR3: TGTGCCAGTAGTATAGCCTCGGGGACCTACAATGAGCAGTTCTTC. Its protein is CASSIASGTYNEQFF. The rearrangement links TRBV19 to TRBJ2-1, with D tentatively TRBD2 (5 bases). The CDR3 totals 15 residues. CDR1 and CDR2 (germline): LNHDA, SQIVND (reference sequence). Trimming pared 1 base from V and 2 bases from J, leaving 9 bases between. The full variable domain, rest sourced from reference TRBV19 and TRBJ2-1, is DGGITQSPKYLFRKEGQNVTLSCEQNLNHDAMYWYRQDPGQGLRLIYYSQIVNDFQKGDIAEGYSVSREKKESFPLTVTSAQKNPTAFYLCASSIASGTYNEQFFGPGTRLTVL.

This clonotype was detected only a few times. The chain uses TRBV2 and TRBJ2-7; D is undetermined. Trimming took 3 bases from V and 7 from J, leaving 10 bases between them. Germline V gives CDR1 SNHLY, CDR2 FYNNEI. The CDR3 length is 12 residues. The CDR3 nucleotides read TGTGCCAGCAGTGACTATCCGACAGAGCAGTACTTC. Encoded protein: CASSDYPTEQYF. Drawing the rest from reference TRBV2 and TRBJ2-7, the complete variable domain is EPEVTQTPSHQVTQMGQEVILRCVPISNHLYFYWYRQILGQKVEFLVSFYNNEISEKSEIFDDQFSVERPDGSNFTLKIRSTKLEDSAMYFCASSDYPTEQYFGPGTRLTVT.

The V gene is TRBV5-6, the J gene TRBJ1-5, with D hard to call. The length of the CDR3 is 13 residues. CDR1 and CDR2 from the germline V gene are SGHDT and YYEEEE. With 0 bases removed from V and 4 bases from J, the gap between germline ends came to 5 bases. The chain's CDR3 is CASSLEQNQPQHF. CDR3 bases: TGTGCCAGCAGCTTGGAGCAGAATCAGCCCCAGCATTTT.

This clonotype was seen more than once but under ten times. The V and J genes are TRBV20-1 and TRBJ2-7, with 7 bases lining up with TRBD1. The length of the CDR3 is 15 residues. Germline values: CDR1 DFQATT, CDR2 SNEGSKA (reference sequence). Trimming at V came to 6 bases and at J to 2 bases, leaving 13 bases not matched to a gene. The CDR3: CSAGWTGTLTYEQYF. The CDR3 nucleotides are TGCAGTGCGGGGTGGACAGGTACCCTGACCTACGAGCAGTACTTC.

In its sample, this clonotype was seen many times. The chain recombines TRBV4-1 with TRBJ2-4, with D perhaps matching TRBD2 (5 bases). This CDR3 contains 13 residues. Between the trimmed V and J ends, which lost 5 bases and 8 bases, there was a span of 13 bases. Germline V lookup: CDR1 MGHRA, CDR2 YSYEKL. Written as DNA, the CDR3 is TGCGCCAGCAGCACCGCCTTGGAGGACATTCAGTACTTC. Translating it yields CASSTALEDIQYF.

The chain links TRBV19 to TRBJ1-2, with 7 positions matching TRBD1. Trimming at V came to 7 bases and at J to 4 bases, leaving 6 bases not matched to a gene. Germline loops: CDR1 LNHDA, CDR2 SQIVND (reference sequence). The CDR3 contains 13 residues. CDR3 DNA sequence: TGTGCCAGTAATCCCGGGACAGCCTATGGCTACACCTTC. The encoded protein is CASNPGTAYGYTF.

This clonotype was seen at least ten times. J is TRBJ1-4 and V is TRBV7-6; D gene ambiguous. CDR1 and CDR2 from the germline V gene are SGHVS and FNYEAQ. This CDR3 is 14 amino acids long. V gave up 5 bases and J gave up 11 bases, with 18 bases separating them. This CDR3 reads CASSHSGSPTKLFF. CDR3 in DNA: TGTGCCAGCAGCCATTCGGGCTCTCCGACGAAACTGTTTTTT. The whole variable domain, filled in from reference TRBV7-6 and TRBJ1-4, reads GAGVSQSPRYKVTKRGQDVALRCDPISGHVSLYWYRQALGQGPEFLTYFNYEAQQDKSGLPNDRFSAERPEGSISTLTIQRTEQRDSAMYRCASSHSGSPTKLFFGSGTQLSVL.

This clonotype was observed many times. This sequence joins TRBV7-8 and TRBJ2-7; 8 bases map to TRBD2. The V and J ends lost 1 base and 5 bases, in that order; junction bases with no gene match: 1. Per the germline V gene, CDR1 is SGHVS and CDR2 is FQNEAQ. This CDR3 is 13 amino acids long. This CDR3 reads CASSLGAGDEQYF. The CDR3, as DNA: TGTGCCAGCAGCTTAGGAGCGGGGGACGAGCAGTACTTC.

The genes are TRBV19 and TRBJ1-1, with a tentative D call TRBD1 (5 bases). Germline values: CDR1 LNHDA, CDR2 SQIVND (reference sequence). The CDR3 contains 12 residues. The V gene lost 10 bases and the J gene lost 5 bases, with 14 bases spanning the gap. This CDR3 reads CATSTGETEAFF. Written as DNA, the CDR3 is TGTGCCACCTCAACGGGGGAAACTGAAGCTTTCTTT.

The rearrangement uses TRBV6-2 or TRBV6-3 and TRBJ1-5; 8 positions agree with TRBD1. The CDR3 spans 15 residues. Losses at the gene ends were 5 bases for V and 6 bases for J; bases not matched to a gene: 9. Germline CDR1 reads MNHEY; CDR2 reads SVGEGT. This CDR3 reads CASSLNGQGSQPQHF. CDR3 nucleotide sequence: TGTGCCAGCAGTCTAAACGGACAGGGTAGTCAGCCCCAGCATTTT.

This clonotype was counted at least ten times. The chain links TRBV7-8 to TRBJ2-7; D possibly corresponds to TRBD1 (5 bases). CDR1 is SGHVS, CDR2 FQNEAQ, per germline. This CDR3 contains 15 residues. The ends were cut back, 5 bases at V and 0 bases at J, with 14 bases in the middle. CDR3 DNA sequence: TGTGCCAGCAGCAAGGGGCAGACGAGCTCCTACGAGCAGTACTTC. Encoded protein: CASSKGQTSSYEQYF.

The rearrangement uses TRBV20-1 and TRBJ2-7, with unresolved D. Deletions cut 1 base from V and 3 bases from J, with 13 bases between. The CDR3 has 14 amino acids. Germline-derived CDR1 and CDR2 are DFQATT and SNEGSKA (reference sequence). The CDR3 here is CSARVPENLYEQYF. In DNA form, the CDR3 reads TGCAGTGCTAGAGTCCCGGAAAACCTCTACGAGCAGTACTTC.